The clone carrying this TCR beta chain was seen a handful of times. The antigen is unknown. This sample was included in a study of T cell repertoires in cytomegalovirus infection. Study-level results: There were HLA-C-restricted CMV-specific TCR beta clonotypes dominating the ex vivo response.

Via MiXCR, TCRdb re-called the reads, giving one row per CDR3 protein. Among 170,000 or so distinct CDR3 sequences, approximately 14% were seen once, and the ten largest hold 25% to 30%. Germline V gene sequence: CDR1 MDHEN, CDR2 SYDVKM. V lost 2 bases and J lost 9; bases outside the gene matches: 10. The CDR3 covers 15 residues. This chain connects TRBV28 to TRBJ2-7; 10 nucleotides align to TRBD2. Sequenced material: PBMCs. The clonotype originates from a human donor in good health (CMV status not recorded). Some clones in this sample may be carry-over from other donors' samples. The CDR3 sequence is CASSLDPSGSGGQYF. In nucleotides, the CDR3 is TGTGCCAGCAGTTTAGATCCTAGCGGGAGCGGTGGGCAGTACTTC.